This T cell receptor (beta chain) was captured by sequencing in a study of patients and donors after allogeneic stem cell transplantation. This CDR3 contains 16 residues. Germline trimming cut 3 bases from V and 0 bases from J; bases unmatched to any gene: 4. Germline-derived CDR1 and CDR2 are MGHDK and SYGVNS. In TCRdb, the RT-PCR reads were re-called with MiXCR into one record per CDR3 protein. The data contain 900,000 to 1,000,000 distinct CDR3 sequences, over 15% of them singletons. Sequences were obtained from blood, either unsorted or a sorted T cell fraction (not recorded which). The clonotype was recovered from a human donor who was either an allogeneic HSCT recipient or a stem cell or donor lymphocyte infusion donor (not recorded which). It is not recorded whose cells these are; they may come from a transplant donor. This chain uses TRBV25-1 with TRBJ2-2; 7 positions agree with TRBD1. CDR3 region: CASSDWTGPNTGELFF. In DNA form, the CDR3 reads TGTGCCAGCAGTGATTGGACAGGCCCGAACACCGGGGAGCTGTTTTTT.